This TCR beta chain was recovered during a study of blood T cell repertoires in COVID-19. Original handling: Quantification of nucleated cells was approximated via reference gene primer amplification. Repertoires were generated with immunoSEQ multiplex PCR, while TCRdb's copy carries only in-frame clones and drops some. That table furnishes V, J and clone size, whereas the DNA furnished D and trimming. The sample carries roughly 200,000 clones, roughly 81% recorded once. The CDR3 runs to 12 residues. Trimming removed 3 bases from V and 4 bases from J, with 9 bases in between. The V gene's germline CDR1 is DFQATT and CDR2 SNEGSKA (reference sequence).

The chain joins TRBV20-1 to TRBJ1-2; D call uncertain. Sequenced: peripheral blood. The clonotype comes from a woman at least 80 years old with COVID-19, enrolled during active disease. As DNA, the CDR3 is TGCAGTGCTAGTTCCGAGGTCTATGGCTACACCTTC. This codes for CSASSEVYGYTF.